These T cell receptor beta chains were read from a single sample in a study of identical twins. TCRdb re-called the 5' RACE reads through MiXCR, storing one row per CDR3 protein. The sample includes a few hundred thousand distinct CDR3 sequences, about 12% of them seen just once. The same data also contributed to another study, on yellow fever vaccine responses in identical twins.

Input material: memory (CD45RO+) T cells sorted from blood. These receptors were taken from a woman between 18 and 29 years old in good health. CDR3s include the opening cysteine and the closing phenylalanine or tryptophan. A D gene is named only where the DNA matches it firmly. Clone size is given for some rows only: seen once, a few or many times, or a class if the clone is expanded.

TRBJ2-7	NA	few	TRBV20-1	TGCAGTGCTGGGGTACAGGGTAACGAGCAGTACTTC	CSAGVQGNEQYF
TRBJ1-6	NA	few	TRBV5-6	TGTGCCAGCAGCGCGGAACGAATTCTTTATAATTCACCCCTCCACTTT	CASSAERILYNSPLHF
TRBJ1-1	TRBD1	NA	TRBV20-1	TGCAGCACAGGGGCGACCACTGAAGCTTTCTTT	CSTGATTEAFF
TRBJ1-2	NA	many	TRBV29-1	TGCAGCGTTGGCCTCAGGGAGCGCTCCGGCTACACCTTC	CSVGLRERSGYTF
TRBJ2-2	NA	NA	TRBV10-3	TGTGCCATCAGCGAAAGGAAAACCGGGGAGCTGTTTTTT	CAISERKTGELFF
TRBJ2-3	TRBD2	NA	TRBV15	TGTGCCACCAGCAGTAGCGGGAGGGGGTCAGATACGCAGTATTTT	CATSSSGRGSDTQYF
TRBJ2-2	NA	many	TRBV7-9	TGTGCCAGCAGCTACGGGGAGCTGTTTTTT	CASSYGELFF
TRBJ2-1	TRBD2	NA	TRBV10-3	TGTGCCATCAGTGAGTCGACTACTAGCGGGAGCAATGAGCAGTTCTTC	CAISESTTSGSNEQFF
TRBJ2-5	NA	few	TRBV27	TGTGCCAGCAGTTTAAATGGACCAAGAGAGACCCAGTACTTC	CASSLNGPRETQYF
TRBJ2-5	TRBD2	few	TRBV28	TGTGCCAGCAGTTTATGGGGGGGGGAAGAAGAGACCCAGTACTTC	CASSLWGGEEETQYF
TRBJ2-7	NA	NA	TRBV7-2	TGTGCCAGCAGGGGAGACGGGGACTCTTTCTCCTACGAGCAGTACTTC	CASRGDGDSFSYEQYF
TRBJ2-1	NA	NA	TRBV18	TGTGCCAGCTCACCATACCCCGGGGGTGAGCAGTTCTTC	CASSPYPGGEQFF
TRBJ2-7	TRBD2	NA	TRBV10-3	TGTGCCATCAGTGCATGGTTACTAGCGAGTTACGAGCAGTACTTC	CAISAWLLASYEQYF
TRBJ1-6	NA	few	TRBV4-2	TGTGCCAGCAGCCCTCCCGACGGAGGGAATTCACCCCTCCACTTT	CASSPPDGGNSPLHF
TRBJ2-2	NA	NA	TRBV27	TGTGCCAGCAGAGGAGGGGGGAGTACGGCCGGGGAGCTGTTTTTT	CASRGGGSTAGELFF
TRBJ2-3	TRBD1	many	TRBV6-2/TRBV6-3	TGTGCCAGCAGTGATCGGACAGGGGGTAACACAGATACGCAGTATTTT	CASSDRTGGNTDTQYF
TRBJ2-1	NA	many	TRBV12-3/TRBV12-4	TGTGCCAGCAGTTTCGCGGGGGCTGCTCGGAGTGAGCAGTTCTTC	CASSFAGAARSEQFF
TRBJ2-2	NA	NA	TRBV6-1	TGTGCCAGCAGACAGGTCCTCACCGGGGAGCTGTTTTTT	CASRQVLTGELFF
TRBJ2-2	NA	few	TRBV4-3	TGCGCCAGCAGCCAAGCCACCATCGGGGAGGCCGGGGAGCTGTTTTTT	CASSQATIGEAGELFF
TRBJ2-1	TRBD2	NA	TRBV3-1	TGTGCCAGCAGCCACAGCGGGGGGCAGTTCTTC	CASSHSGGQFF